This T cell receptor beta chain was found in a study of blood T cells in healthy people across ages. Next came a second PCR, run for about 7 to 12 cycles, which used a sample-barcoded 5' primer along with a J-beta primer mix. Each CDR3 protein gets one entry after TCRdb re-called the 5' RACE reads with MiXCR. This sample has about 930,000 distinct CDR3 sequences, with about 29% found just once. Note on this clonotype: The antigen is not known.

This CDR3 has 13 amino acids. Germline loops: CDR1 SGHTA, CDR2 FQGNSA. Trimming removed 5 bases at V and 8 bases at J, with 13 bases between. General observations from the study: With age, beta diversity per million T cells declined roughly linearly, significantly by 30 to 50.

At least 5.5 micrograms of total RNA were extracted per sample. In addition, the sample was reused for a study of T cells of mothers and their children. From that second work: For each mother, over 10 million TCR beta CDR3 reads were obtained, and for each child, approximately 3 million.

The sequenced material came from blood. The clonotype comes from a woman aged 40 to 50 in good health. The chain uses TRBV7-2 and TRBJ2-4; tentative D call: TRBD1 (6 bases). The CDR3 region is CASSPDRMDIQYF. The CDR3, as DNA: TGTGCCAGCAGCCCCGACAGGATGGACATTCAGTACTTC.